This T cell receptor beta chain was sequenced during a study of CD8 T cells in Susac syndrome. This clonotype was detected only a few times. What it binds is not known. Whole-study results and caveats: Expansion of Susac CD8+ clones peaked in TEMRA cells and in active patients.

Memory subsets were defined by CD27 and CD45RA staining for TEMRA sorting. Peripheral blood CD8+ and CD4+ T cells were profiled by TCR beta sequencing. Sorted CD8+ TEMRA cells were sequenced alongside total CD8+ T cells. A quantity of about 0.5 to 1 ug RNA underwent reverse transcription using random hexamers. Across 54 Vbeta and 13 Jbeta, TCR beta CDR3 was amplified with immunoSEQ multiplex PCR. One entry per CDR3 protein, called by TCRdb with MiXCR from the immunoSEQ multiplex PCR reads. The profile shows some 2,200 distinct CDR3 sequences, around 68% of them singletons. The germline V and J ends were trimmed by 0 bases and 8 bases, with 7 bases remaining between them. Germline assignment: CDR1 KGHDR and CDR2 SFDVKD. This CDR3 has 13 amino acids.

This clonotype originated in a human donor with Susac syndrome. The chain recombines TRBV24-1 with TRBJ2-1; D call uncertain. The sample was CD8+ TEMRA cells from PBMCs. The subset: FACS-sorted terminally differentiated effector memory CD8+ T cells re-expressing CD45RA (CD8+ TEMRA). The CDR3, as DNA: TGTGCCACCAGTGATTTGGCCGTCGATGAGCAGTTCTTC. Translation gives CATSDLAVDEQFF.